The T cell receptor (beta chain) described here comes from a study of blood T cell repertoires in COVID-19. Sequencing was performed with immunoSEQ multiplex PCR; in TCRdb, only in-frame clones are kept and a portion is missing. Here the sample spans around 170,000 clones, about 81% being singletons. This sequence originates from a man aged 25-40 years with active or convalescent COVID-19. The sample comprised peripheral blood.

The CDR3 DNA follows: TGTGCCACCAGTGTCCGACTAGGGAGTACGGAGACCCAGTACTTC. It encodes CATSVRLGSTETQYF. This chain uses TRBV24-1 with TRBJ2-5, with TRBD2 as a possible D gene (6 bases). Trimming took off 5 bases at V and 5 bases at J, with 17 bases between the two ends. The CDR3 has 15 amino acids. Germline CDR1 reads KGHDR; CDR2 reads SFDVKD.